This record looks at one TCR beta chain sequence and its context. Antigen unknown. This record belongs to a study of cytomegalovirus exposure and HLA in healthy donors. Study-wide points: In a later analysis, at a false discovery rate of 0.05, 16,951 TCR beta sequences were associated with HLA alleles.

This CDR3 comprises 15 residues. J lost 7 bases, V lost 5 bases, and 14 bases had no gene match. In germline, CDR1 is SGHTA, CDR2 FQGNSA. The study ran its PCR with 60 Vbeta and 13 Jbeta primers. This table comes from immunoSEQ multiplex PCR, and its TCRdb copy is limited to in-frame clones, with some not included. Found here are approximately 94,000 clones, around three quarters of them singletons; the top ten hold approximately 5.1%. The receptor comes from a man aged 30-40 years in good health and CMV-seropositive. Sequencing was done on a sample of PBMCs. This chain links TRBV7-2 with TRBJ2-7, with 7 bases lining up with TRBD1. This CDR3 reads CASSLRQGYYDEQYF. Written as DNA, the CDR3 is TGTGCCAGCAGCCTCCGACAGGGTTACTACGATGAGCAGTACTTC.